A selection of T cell receptor beta chains follows, all from one sample in a study of blood T cells in healthy people across ages. TCRdb re-analysed the 5' RACE reads in MiXCR, keeping a single row per CDR3 protein. The repertoire holds about 930,000 distinct CDR3 sequences, with 25% to 30% as singletons. The data also belong to a second study, concerning T cells of mothers and their children.

Sequenced: blood. These receptors were collected from a woman between 40 and 50 years old in good health. CDR3s include the opening cysteine and the closing phenylalanine or tryptophan. The D gene is left open where the match is weak. Expanded clones are given a class, and other clones once, few, many or no size at all.

J: TRBJ1-5
size: few
D: NA
V: TRBV11-2
DNA: TGTGCCAGCAGCATCAGTCTAAATCAGCCCCAGCATTTT
CDR3: CASSISLNQPQHF

J: TRBJ2-1
size: NA
D: TRBD2
V: TRBV7-2
DNA: TGTGCCAACAGCTTAGTAGGCGCGGGGGGTGTTGAGCAGTTCTTC
CDR3: CANSLVGAGGVEQFF

J: TRBJ2-3
size: NA
D: NA
V: TRBV4-2
DNA: TGTGCCAGCGGCCGGAGGCCAGATACGCAGTATTTT
CDR3: CASGRRPDTQYF

J: TRBJ2-5
size: NA
D: NA
V: TRBV2
DNA: TGTGCCAGCACCGAGAACTTGGGGCGAGAGACCCAGTACTTC
CDR3: CASTENLGRETQYF

J: TRBJ2-3
size: NA
D: TRBD2
V: TRBV20-1
DNA: TGCAGTGTCCTACATACTTTGGCTAGCGGGGGGTCGGTAGATACGCAGTATTTT
CDR3: CSVLHTLASGGSVDTQYF

J: TRBJ2-7
size: NA
D: TRBD1
V: TRBV28
DNA: TGTGCCAGCAGTCAGCCGGGACAGGGGTGGGAGCAGTACTTC
CDR3: CASSQPGQGWEQYF

J: TRBJ1-2
size: few
D: NA
V: TRBV29-1
DNA: TGCAGCACGTGGGGGAAGATCCCCGTCGGAAACTATGGCTACACCTTC
CDR3: CSTWGKIPVGNYGYTF

J: TRBJ2-5
size: many
D: TRBD1
V: TRBV7-2
DNA: TGTGCCAGCAGCTCGGGACAGGGGTTAGGAAAGACCCAGTACTTC
CDR3: CASSSGQGLGKTQYF

J: TRBJ2-7
size: few
D: NA
V: TRBV12-3/TRBV12-4
DNA: TGTGCCAGCACTAACTCCTACAGGGACGAGCAGTACTTC
CDR3: CASTNSYRDEQYF

J: TRBJ2-4
size: many
D: TRBD2
V: TRBV29-1
DNA: TGCAGCGCTGGGGAGGGGAAAAACATTCAGTACTTC
CDR3: CSAGEGKNIQYF

J: TRBJ2-5
size: few
D: TRBD2
V: TRBV3-1
DNA: TGTGCCAGCAGCCCAGTCAGTAGCGGGGGGAGGGGACAAGAGACCCAGTACTTC
CDR3: CASSPVSSGGRGQETQYF

J: TRBJ2-1
size: NA
D: TRBD1
V: TRBV3-1
DNA: TGTGCCAGCAGCCAAGGATGGCAGGGGGCCAACAATGAGCAGTTCTTC
CDR3: CASSQGWQGANNEQFF

J: TRBJ2-1
size: many
D: NA
V: TRBV12-3/TRBV12-4
DNA: TGTGCCAGCAGTTTTCGACTACTGAGGGAGCAGTTCTTC
CDR3: CASSFRLLREQFF

J: TRBJ1-2
size: few
D: NA
V: TRBV19
DNA: TGTGCCAGTAGAACCTATGAGGGAGCTAACTATGGCTACACCTTC
CDR3: CASRTYEGANYGYTF

J: TRBJ1-1
size: NA
D: NA
V: TRBV30
DNA: TGTGCCTGGAATAGGGACGGGAACACTGAAGCTTTCTTT
CDR3: CAWNRDGNTEAFF

J: TRBJ2-1
size: few
D: TRBD1
V: TRBV27
DNA: TGTGCCAGCAGTTTATTTACAGGGGGCGGCGATGAGCAGTTCTTC
CDR3: CASSLFTGGGDEQFF

J: TRBJ1-1
size: NA
D: NA
V: TRBV9
DNA: TGTGCCAGCAGCGTAGCTACGGATGGGCTATCGGAAGCTTTCTTT
CDR3: CASSVATDGLSEAFF

J: TRBJ2-1
size: NA
D: TRBD1
V: TRBV7-8
DNA: TGTGCCAGCAGCTTAGTTGGACAGGGGGCCTATGAGCAGTTCTTC
CDR3: CASSLVGQGAYEQFF

J: TRBJ1-2
size: NA
D: NA
V: TRBV7-9
DNA: TGTGCCAGCAGCTTAGAAGACCGGGGCTACACCTTC
CDR3: CASSLEDRGYTF

J: TRBJ2-5
size: NA
D: NA
V: TRBV18
DNA: TGTGCCAGCTCAACCTTACACCAAGAGACCCAGTACTTC
CDR3: CASSTLHQETQYF

J: TRBJ2-1
size: NA
D: NA
V: TRBV6-1
DNA: TGTGCCAGCAGTCCTATAGTCTCTGAGCAGTTCTTC
CDR3: CASSPIVSEQFF

J: TRBJ1-1
size: NA
D: NA
V: TRBV7-9
DNA: TGTACCAGCCAAAGAGGGACTGAAGCTTTCTTT
CDR3: CTSQRGTEAFF

J: TRBJ2-5
size: NA
D: NA
V: TRBV5-5
DNA: TGTGCCGGCAGCTTGTTGTGGTCGAGGCAAGAGACCCAGTACTTC
CDR3: CAGSLLWSRQETQYF

J: TRBJ2-1
size: once
D: TRBD2
V: TRBV5-1
DNA: TGCGCCAGCAGCCGCGGCGGGACCTCGGGGGGGCACAATGAGCAGTTCTTC
CDR3: CASSRGGTSGGHNEQFF

J: TRBJ2-1
size: few
D: NA
V: TRBV18
DNA: TGTGCCAGCTCACTCCGGACAGCGTACAACAATGAGCAGTTCTTC
CDR3: CASSLRTAYNNEQFF

J: TRBJ1-5
size: NA
D: TRBD1
V: TRBV10-2
DNA: TGCGCCAGCGGACAGGTTTATAGCAATCAGCCCCAGCATTTT
CDR3: CASGQVYSNQPQHF

J: TRBJ2-1
size: NA
D: NA
V: TRBV18
DNA: TGTGCCAGCCCACCGGGGGCAGTTAACAATGAGCAGTTCTTC
CDR3: CASPPGAVNNEQFF

J: TRBJ2-3
size: NA
D: NA
V: TRBV29-1
DNA: TGCAGCGTTGTTGGGAGGGGGACTAGCACAGATACGCAGTATTTT
CDR3: CSVVGRGTSTDTQYF

J: TRBJ2-7
size: NA
D: TRBD1
V: TRBV18
DNA: TGTGCCAGCTCCGACAGGGTCTACGAGCAGTACTTC
CDR3: CASSDRVYEQYF

J: TRBJ1-2
size: NA
D: NA
V: TRBV25-1
DNA: TGTGCCAGCAGTGACCCTACCGGGGCCGAATATGGCTACACCTTC
CDR3: CASSDPTGAEYGYTF

J: TRBJ2-1
size: NA
D: TRBD1
V: TRBV6-1
DNA: TGTGCCAGCAGTGCAGGGCGGAGACAGGGACGCTCCTACAATGAGCAGTTCTTC
CDR3: CASSAGRRQGRSYNEQFF

J: TRBJ1-1
size: NA
D: TRBD1
V: TRBV3-1
DNA: TGTGCCAGCAGCCAAGGGCAGGGGGCGGCGGCTTTCTTT
CDR3: CASSQGQGAAAFF

J: TRBJ2-3
size: NA
D: TRBD2
V: TRBV11-1
DNA: TGTGTCAGCAGCCTCCGGCGGGGAATCGGGGGGACAGATACGCAGTATTTT
CDR3: CVSSLRRGIGGTDTQYF

J: TRBJ2-7
size: many
D: TRBD1
V: TRBV3-1
DNA: TGTGCCAGCAGCCAAGAGATGGGCAGGGGGCTCGACGAGCAGTACTTC
CDR3: CASSQEMGRGLDEQYF

J: TRBJ2-1
size: many
D: TRBD2
V: TRBV12-3/TRBV12-4
DNA: TGTGCCAGCAGTTTCCGGGGGGGAGGCAATGAGCAGTTCTTC
CDR3: CASSFRGGGNEQFF

J: TRBJ1-5
size: NA
D: NA
V: TRBV7-2
DNA: TGTGCCAGCAGCGCCCAAGTTGGAAGCAATCAGCCCCAGCATTTT
CDR3: CASSAQVGSNQPQHF

J: TRBJ2-7
size: NA
D: TRBD1
V: TRBV28
DNA: TGTGCCAGCAAGGCAAGACAGGGCGCGCAGTACTTC
CDR3: CASKARQGAQYF

J: TRBJ1-6
size: NA
D: NA
V: TRBV12-3/TRBV12-4
DNA: TGTGCCAGCAGTTTGTCGGGGGGTTCACCCCTCCACTTT
CDR3: CASSLSGGSPLHF

J: TRBJ2-1
size: NA
D: NA
V: TRBV7-2
DNA: TGTGCCAGCAGCTTAGTTCCCCATTCTAGCTCCTACAATGAGCAGTTCTTC
CDR3: CASSLVPHSSSYNEQFF

J: TRBJ2-3
size: few
D: NA
V: TRBV20-1
DNA: TGCAGTGCTAGAGATCCAAGAGGGGTCACAGATACGCAGTATTTT
CDR3: CSARDPRGVTDTQYF

J: TRBJ2-2
size: NA
D: NA
V: TRBV7-3
DNA: TGTGCCAGCAGCTCCATCAAGACAGGGGAGCTGTTTTTT
CDR3: CASSSIKTGELFF

J: TRBJ2-3
size: NA
D: TRBD2
V: TRBV6-1
DNA: TGTGCCAGCAATGAACAGGACGGGGGGAGCACAGATACGCAGTATTTT
CDR3: CASNEQDGGSTDTQYF

J: TRBJ1-6
size: few
D: NA
V: TRBV5-1
DNA: TGCGCCAGCAGCCCAGATGATGCTTCGCCCCTCCACTTT
CDR3: CASSPDDASPLHF

J: TRBJ1-2
size: many
D: NA
V: TRBV12-3/TRBV12-4
DNA: TGTGCCAGCAGTCCGGCCGGGACCCAGCGCGGGGGCTACACCTTC
CDR3: CASSPAGTQRGGYTF

J: TRBJ1-5
size: few
D: NA
V: TRBV4-3
DNA: TGCGCCAGCAGCCAAGATGGCAGGGGATACGGTCAGCCCCAGCATTTT
CDR3: CASSQDGRGYGQPQHF

J: TRBJ2-3
size: many
D: TRBD1
V: TRBV25-1
DNA: TGTGCCAGCAGTGAATCACGGACAGGGGAAGTAGATACGCAGTATTTT
CDR3: CASSESRTGEVDTQYF

J: TRBJ2-7
size: few
D: NA
V: TRBV6-1
DNA: TGTGCCAGCAGTGACGGGGACGTGCGAGAGCAGTACTTC
CDR3: CASSDGDVREQYF